This T cell receptor (beta chain) was documented in a study of blood T cell repertoires in COVID-19. Study-wide context: Collection of acute and convalescent COVID-19 samples took place in the United States, Italy and Spain.

The authors' processing: Using reference gene primer amplification, nucleated cell counts were estimated. Measured with immunoSEQ multiplex PCR; TCRdb has only the in-frame clones, and not every one. The DNA gave D and trimming, while V, J and clone size come from that table. The repertoire holds over 65,000 clones, around four fifths seen once, with approximately 20% in the top ten. Germline V lookup: CDR1 LGHDT, CDR2 YNNKEL (reference sequence). Trimming took off 5 bases at V and 6 bases at J, with 17 bases between the two ends. The CDR3 extends over 15 amino acids. The rearrangement uses TRBV3-1 (or the pseudogene TRBV3-2) and TRBJ2-4; D remains unclear. The source is a man older than 75 with active or convalescent COVID-19. The source material was peripheral blood. The CDR3 is CASSSRLVSPNIQYF. CDR3 in DNA: TGTGCCAGCAGCTCTCGACTGGTTTCCCCAAACATTCAGTACTTC.